The 23 T cell receptor beta chains in this list originate from one sample, sequenced in a study of a mutant IDH1 vaccine in newly diagnosed glioma. Time point noted: week 23, last vaccination. In every dose of vaccine, 300 ug of mutant IDH1 20-mer peptide was given alongside topical imiquimod. TCRdb's table, derived via immunoSEQ multiplex PCR, lists solely in-frame clones and lacks some. The data contain more than 20,000 clones, roughly 86% of them singletons. Their target antigens are unknown. This specimen consisted of PBMCs, obtained from a glioma patient whose treatment included an IDH1 peptide vaccine. The receptors derive from a young man with glioma.

The gene calls are TRBV2 and TRBJ2-7; 11 nucleotides match TRBD2. Germline trimming cut 8 bases from V and 3 bases from J; bases unmatched to any gene: 3. This CDR3 comprises 13 residues. Germline CDR1 reads SNHLY; CDR2 reads FYNNEI. The CDR3 nucleotides are TGTGCCAGCGGGACTAGCGGCAACTACGAGCAGTACTTC. Translating it yields CASGTSGNYEQYF. The complete variable domain, with remaining parts taken from reference TRBV2 and TRBJ2-7, reads EPEVTQTPSHQVTQMGQEVILRCVPISNHLYFYWYRQILGQKVEFLVSFYNNEISEKSEIFDDQFSVERPDGSNFTLKIRSTKLEDSAMYFCASGTSGNYEQYFGPGTRLTVT.

The rearrangement joins TRBV5-4 to TRBJ2-6, with D possibly TRBD1 on 5 matching bases. Trimming stripped 4 bases from V and 1 base from J, with 12 bases between. CDR1 and CDR2 from the germline V gene are SGHNT and YYREEE (reference sequence). The CDR3 is made up of 16 amino acids. CDR3 protein: CASSPQGLSGANVLTF. Written as DNA, the CDR3 is TGTGCCAGCAGCCCCCAGGGTTTATCTGGGGCCAACGTCCTGACTTTC.

The chain couples TRBV4-1 to TRBJ1-1; D call uncertain. The CDR3 is 15 amino acids. V shed 1 base and J shed 6 bases, with 15 bases lying between them. From germline, CDR1 is MGHRA and CDR2 YSYEKL. The CDR3 DNA is TGCGCCAGCAGCCAAGTCCAAGCATCCAGCGCTGAAGCTTTCTTT. Amino acid sequence: CASSQVQASSAEAFF.

The V gene is TRBV9, the J gene TRBJ2-1, with a weak D call TRBD1 (6 bases). Trimming took 6 bases from V and 0 from J, leaving 13 bases between them. The CDR3 has 15 residues. Germline CDR1 SGDLS, CDR2 YYNGEE. The CDR3 DNA sequence: TGTGCCAGCACCCGTCAGGGACACTCCTACAATGAGCAGTTCTTC. It codes for CASTRQGHSYNEQFF.

This rearrangement joins TRBV27 to TRBJ2-1, with no clear D. The CDR3 is made up of 14 amino acids. The V end lost 1 base, the J end lost 10 bases, and 14 bases lay between the germline ends. Germline loops: CDR1 MNHEY, CDR2 SMNVEV (reference sequence). For the CDR3, the DNA is TGTGCCAGCAGTTTATTTGATACGGGCACCGAGCAGTTCTTC. Translating gives CASSLFDTGTEQFF.

V gene TRBV6-5 combines with J gene TRBJ1-1, with a tentative D call TRBD1 (5 bases). This CDR3 spans 12 amino acids. Trimming pared 6 bases from V and 11 bases from J, leaving 16 bases between. Germline CDR1 and CDR2: MNHEY and SVGAGI. The CDR3 DNA is TGTGCCAGCAGCCCTGGGACGCTCGGGGCTTTCTTT. The encoded protein is CASSPGTLGAFF.

The chain joins TRBV6-7 to TRBJ1-3; D is uncertain. TRBV6-7 is placed among ORFs of uncertain function. Trimming shortened V by 5 bases and J by 0 bases, and 8 bases separated the two germline ends. The CDR3 loop spans 14 amino acids. CDR3 DNA: TGTGCCAGCAGTAGGGTCTACTCTGGAAACACCATATATTTT. Its translation: CASSRVYSGNTIYF.

CDR3 loop: CASLRLRTGMEETQYF. CDR3 nucleotide sequence: TGTGCCAGCCTCCGTCTAAGGACAGGGATGGAGGAGACCCAGTACTTC. The V gene is TRBV14, the J gene TRBJ2-5, with TRBD1 matching over 8 bases. The CDR3 has 16 residues. The V and J ends lost 8 bases and 5 bases, in that order; junction bases with no gene match: 16. The germline V gene has CDR1 SGHDN and CDR2 FVKESK. Using reference TRBV14 and TRBJ2-5 for the parts outside the CDR3, the full variable domain is EAGVTQFPSHSVIEKGQTVTLRCDPISGHDNLYWYRRVMGKEIKFLLHFVKESKQDESGMPNNRFLAERTGGTYSTLKVQPAELEDSGVYFCASLRLRTGMEETQYFGPGTRLLVL.

The genes are TRBV5-1 and TRBJ1-1; D ambiguous. Between the trimmed V and J ends, which lost 2 bases and 3 bases, there was a span of 8 bases. Germline lookup yields CDR1 SGHRS and CDR2 YFSETQ. The CDR3 totals 13 residues. CDR3 region: CASSFVGDTEAFF. The CDR3 region has the DNA TGCGCCAGCAGCTTTGTTGGGGACACTGAAGCTTTCTTT.

This rearrangement joins TRBV5-4 to TRBJ2-3; 7 bases match TRBD1. This CDR3 has 13 residues. J lost 4 bases, V lost 4 bases, and 3 bases had no gene match. Germline V gene lookup returns CDR1 SGHNT and CDR2 YYREEE (reference sequence). The DNA for the CDR3 is TGTGCCAGCAGCGTAGGGGGCCCAGATACGCAGTATTTT. This codes for CASSVGGPDTQYF.

This rearrangement joins TRBV10-1 to TRBJ2-7; possibly TRBD2 for D (6 bases). The length of the CDR3 is 15 residues. Trimming took 4 bases from V and 0 from J, leaving 13 bases between them. The germline V gene encodes CDR1 WNHNN and CDR2 SYGVQD (reference sequence). CDR3: CASSVLSGSSYEQYF. The CDR3 DNA is TGCGCCAGCAGTGTCCTTAGCGGTAGCTCCTACGAGCAGTACTTC.

This rearrangement joins TRBV29-1 to TRBJ2-2, with 12 bases that match TRBD2. Per the germline V gene, CDR1 is SQVTM and CDR2 is ANQGSEA. V shed 5 bases, J shed 3 bases, and the junction held 19 bases outside the gene matches. This CDR3 has 20 amino acids. The CDR3, as DNA: TGCAGCGTTCTACAAGGGACATTCTTTGGACTAGCGGGATACACCGGGGAGCTGTTTTTT. This codes for CSVLQGTFFGLAGYTGELFF.

The chain couples TRBV5-4 to TRBJ1-1, with D unresolved. The germline CDR1 and CDR2 sequences are SGHNT and YYREEE (reference sequence). This CDR3 contains 14 residues. V gave up 1 base and J gave up 4 bases, with 11 bases separating them. CDR3 residues: CASSLPVRSTEAFF. The CDR3 DNA is TGTGCCAGCAGCTTGCCAGTAAGAAGCACTGAAGCTTTCTTT.

This clone was found once. V gene TRBV6-5 combines with J gene TRBJ2-5; TRBD1 or TRBD2 may be the D gene (5 bases each). The CDR3 contains 16 residues. Between the trimmed V and J ends, which lost 0 bases and 4 bases, there was a span of 15 bases. Germline assignment: CDR1 MNHEY and CDR2 SVGAGI. In DNA, the CDR3 is TGTGCCAGCAGTTACTCGAGGGACGGGATCGGAGAGACCCAGTACTTC. Translating gives CASSYSRDGIGETQYF.

The rearrangement joins TRBV7-9 to TRBJ1-4; maybe TRBD1 (5 bases). The CDR3 consists of 14 residues. Germline CDR1 reads SEHNR; CDR2 reads FQNEAQ (reference sequence). Trimming left V 0 bases short and J 8 bases short, with 10 bases between. The CDR3 here is CASSLAGVGEKLFF. The CDR3 coding sequence is TGTGCCAGCAGCTTAGCAGGGGTTGGGGAAAAACTGTTTTTT. The full variable domain, its missing parts supplied by reference TRBV7-9 and TRBJ1-4, is DTGVSQNPRHKITKRGQNVTFRCDPISEHNRLYWYRQTLGQGPEFLTYFQNEAQLEKSRLLSDRFSAERPKGSFSTLEIQRTEQGDSAMYLCASSLAGVGEKLFFGSGTQLSVL.

V and J are TRBV6-6 and TRBJ1-2, with TRBD1 matching 8 bases. Germline CDR1 MNHNY, CDR2 SVGAGI (reference sequence). CDR3 length: 13 residues. With V trimmed by 4 bases and J by 8 bases, 6 bases remained unmatched. The CDR3: CASSSPTGGGYTF. The CDR3 DNA sequence: TGTGCCAGCAGTTCCCCCACAGGGGGAGGCTACACCTTC.

The chain couples TRBV19 to TRBJ2-2; D unclear. V dropped 4 bases and J dropped 3 bases, with 9 bases sitting between them. Germline lookup yields CDR1 LNHDA and CDR2 SQIVND (reference sequence). This CDR3 has 14 amino acids. The CDR3, as DNA: TGTGCCAGTAGTAAGGGTTTTTACACCGGGGAGCTGTTTTTT. Encoded protein: CASSKGFYTGELFF.

The chain links TRBV5-6 to TRBJ2-7; perhaps TRBD2 as D (5 bases). The CDR3 is 13 residues long. CDR1 is SGHDT and CDR2 is YYEEEE in the germline V gene. Trimming removed 1 base at V and 2 bases at J, with 7 bases between. As DNA, the CDR3 is TGTGCCAGCAGCTTGCGAGGGCCCTACGAGCAGTACTTC. It yields the protein CASSLRGPYEQYF.

The chain links TRBV19 to TRBJ2-7; D is ambiguous. CDR1 is LNHDA, CDR2 SQIVND, per germline (reference sequence). V was pared by 6 bases and J by 0 bases, with 18 bases between. The CDR3 totals 16 residues. For the CDR3, the DNA is TGTGCCAGTAGCTTACCAGGACGGTGGAGCTCCTACGAGCAGTACTTC. It specifies CASSLPGRWSSYEQYF.

This sequence joins TRBV29-1 and TRBJ2-7; the D gene is possibly TRBD1 (5 bases). Per germline, CDR1 SQVTM and CDR2 ANQGSEA. Deletions cut 4 bases from V and 2 bases from J, with 12 bases between. The CDR3 sequence is 13 residues long. The CDR3 DNA reads TGCAGCGTTGTAACAGGTCTAACCTACGAGCAGTACTTC. Translated, it gives CSVVTGLTYEQYF.

This clone occurred a few times. This chain connects TRBV9 to TRBJ1-5, with TRBD1 as a possible D gene (6 bases). V was clipped by 3 bases and J by 7 bases, with 11 bases between them. Looked up from germline, CDR1 is SGDLS and CDR2 is YYNGEE. The CDR3 totals 13 residues. CDR3 sequence (DNA): TGTGCCAGCAGCGCGGACAGCCGCCAGCCCCAGCATTTT. Translation gives CASSADSRQPQHF.

CDR3 coding DNA: TGTGCCTGGAGTCTGGGAGGGAGGGGTACTGAAGCTTTCTTT. This translates into CAWSLGGRGTEAFF. The J gene is TRBJ1-1, the V gene TRBV30; perhaps TRBD1 as D (5 bases). CDR1 and CDR2 from the germline V gene are GTSNPN and SVGIG (reference sequence). This CDR3 region has 14 residues. The V gene lost 2 bases and the J gene lost 5 bases, with 15 bases spanning the gap.

The chain joins TRBV12-5 to TRBJ1-1; TRBD1 is a possible D gene (6 bases). With 5 bases removed from V and 0 bases from J, the gap between germline ends came to 13 bases. This CDR3 comprises 15 residues. Germline V gives CDR1 LGHNT, CDR2 FRNRAP. CDR3 loop: CASGRTVQLNTEAFF. As DNA, the CDR3 is TGTGCTAGTGGTAGGACAGTTCAATTGAACACTGAAGCTTTCTTT.